This T cell receptor (beta chain) was obtained from a study of T cells in Graves' hyperthyroidism and ophthalmopathy. Study-level findings and limits: Appearing also in blood were most of the thyroid clonotypes expanded above 0.001.

CDR3 length equals 15 residues. Looked up from germline, CDR1 is MDHEN and CDR2 is SYDVKM. V was pared by 7 bases and J by 3 bases, with 12 bases of the junction left unmatched. Fresh 10 ml peripheral blood yielded PBMCs. TCR beta CDR3 sequences were amplified from RNA transcripts. Carried out on the TCR CDR3, a first-round RT-PCR used the HTBI primer set. TCRdb ran MiXCR on the multiplex PCR reads and lists one entry per CDR3 protein. Of 360,000 or so distinct CDR3 sequences detected, around 18% appear once; the ten largest clones hold less than 20%. This clonotype was detected many times. Antigen specificity is unknown.

Sample: blood. V is TRBV28 and J is TRBJ2-7; 7 positions match TRBD1. The TCR originated in a woman aged 40 to 50 with Graves' ophthalmopathy. CDR3 coding DNA: TGTGCCAGCAATGCTCCCGGGACAGTCATCTACGAGCAGTACTTC. Translation gives CASNAPGTVIYEQYF.